The 9 T cell receptor beta chains given below trace back to one sample, sequenced in a study of molecular identifiers for immune sequencing clone quantification. TCRdb reprocessed the PCR reads with MiXCR, giving one entry per CDR3 protein. The repertoire consists of about half a million distinct CDR3 sequences, with less than 30% occurring once and the leading ten covering 0.7% to 0.9%. Sequencing input: naive CD8+ T cells from blood, with Jurkat cell RNA spiked in. Subset meaning: FACS-sorted CD8+CD4-CCR7+CD45RA+ naive T cells. The source is a human donor in good health. Some libraries in this study had Jurkat cell RNA spiked in.

V gene TRBV6-5 combines with J gene TRBJ2-1; D possibly corresponds to TRBD2 (5 bases). Germline CDR1 is MNHEY and CDR2 is SVGAGI. The V end was cut by 1 base, the J end by 6 bases, with 10 bases between. CDR3 size: 14 residues. In DNA form, the CDR3 reads TGTGCCAGCAGTTACTTCCGGGGTTTCAATGAGCAGTTCTTC. Translated, it gives CASSYFRGFNEQFF.

This clonotype was seen more than once but under ten times. The J gene is TRBJ2-1, the V gene TRBV14; D tentatively reads TRBD1 or TRBD2 (6 bases each). Germline-derived CDR1 and CDR2 are SGHDN and FVKESK. This CDR3 comprises 20 residues. The ends were cut back, 0 bases at V and 0 bases at J, with 21 bases in the middle. Written as DNA, the CDR3 is TGTGCCAGCAGCCAAGATACCTGGTTTAGCGGACAGAGCTCCTACAATGAGCAGTTCTTC. Protein: CASSQDTWFSGQSSYNEQFF.

This clonotype appeared a few times. The gene calls are TRBV12-3 or TRBV12-4 and TRBJ1-1; TRBD1 matches at 8 bases. Losses at the gene ends were 8 bases for V and 6 bases for J; bases not matched to a gene: 11. The CDR3 is 14 residues long. CDR3 amino acids: CASGNQGAIPEAFF. CDR3 sequence (DNA): TGTGCCAGCGGAAATCAGGGGGCGATTCCTGAAGCTTTCTTT.

This clonotype was seen many times. The V call is TRBV7-2, the J call TRBJ2-1; D remains ambiguous. Germline CDR1 is SGHTA and CDR2 is FQGNSA. This CDR3 has 15 amino acids. Trimming left V 5 bases short and J 0 bases short, with 11 bases between. The CDR3 sequence is CASSPIPSSYNEQFF. The CDR3, as DNA: TGTGCCAGCAGCCCCATTCCAAGCTCCTACAATGAGCAGTTCTTC.

The chain uses TRBV19 and TRBJ2-7, with D perhaps TRBD1 (6 bases). This CDR3 spans 13 amino acids. The ends were cut back, 8 bases at V and 2 bases at J, with 13 bases in the middle. The germline CDR1 and CDR2 sequences are LNHDA and SQIVND (reference sequence). As DNA, the CDR3 is TGTGCCAGTTACAGGGTTTTCGCCTACGAGCAGTACTTC. It encodes CASYRVFAYEQYF.

The chain couples TRBV7-2 to TRBJ1-1, with 8 bases fitting TRBD1. Per germline, CDR1 SGHTA and CDR2 FQGNSA. V dropped 6 bases and J dropped 8; count of bases not matched to a gene: 8. CDR3 length: 13 residues. The chain's CDR3 is CASRIQGGWEAFF. The CDR3 DNA is TGTGCCAGCAGAATACAGGGGGGCTGGGAAGCTTTCTTT.

This clonotype has just a few counts. V is TRBV7-9 and J is TRBJ2-5, with TRBD1 identical over 7 bases. Losses at the gene ends were 5 bases for V and 5 bases for J; bases not matched to a gene: 11. The CDR3 has 15 amino acids. Germline V lookup: CDR1 SEHNR, CDR2 FQNEAQ (reference sequence). The CDR3 bases are TGTGCCAGCAGCCGCCCCGACAGGGAGAGCGAGACCCAGTACTTC. The encoded protein is CASSRPDRESETQYF. The variable domain in full, with the rest retrieved from reference TRBV7-9 and TRBJ2-5, is DTGVSQNPRHKITKRGQNVTFRCDPISEHNRLYWYRQTLGQGPEFLTYFQNEAQLEKSRLLSDRFSAERPKGSFSTLEIQRTEQGDSAMYLCASSRPDRESETQYFGPGTRLLVL.

For this clonotype: The likely explanation is a read error, given a far larger clone one base away. The chain employs TRBV12-3 or TRBV12-4 and TRBJ2-7; D gene ambiguous. This CDR3 contains 11 residues. Trimming pared 3 bases from V and 6 bases from J, leaving 6 bases between. The CDR3 nucleotides are TGTGCCAGCAGTTTGGCCTGCGAGCAGTACTTC. Protein sequence: CASSLACEQYF.

This clonotype was recorded at least ten times. The V gene is TRBV29-1, the J gene TRBJ2-5, with unresolved D. Germline values: CDR1 SQVTM, CDR2 ANQGSEA. The V gene lost 0 bases and the J gene lost 1 base, with 18 bases spanning the gap. CDR3 length equals 17 residues. CDR3 region: CSVEDIYGKQVQETQYF. In DNA form, the CDR3 reads TGCAGCGTTGAAGATATATATGGGAAACAAGTCCAAGAGACCCAGTACTTC.